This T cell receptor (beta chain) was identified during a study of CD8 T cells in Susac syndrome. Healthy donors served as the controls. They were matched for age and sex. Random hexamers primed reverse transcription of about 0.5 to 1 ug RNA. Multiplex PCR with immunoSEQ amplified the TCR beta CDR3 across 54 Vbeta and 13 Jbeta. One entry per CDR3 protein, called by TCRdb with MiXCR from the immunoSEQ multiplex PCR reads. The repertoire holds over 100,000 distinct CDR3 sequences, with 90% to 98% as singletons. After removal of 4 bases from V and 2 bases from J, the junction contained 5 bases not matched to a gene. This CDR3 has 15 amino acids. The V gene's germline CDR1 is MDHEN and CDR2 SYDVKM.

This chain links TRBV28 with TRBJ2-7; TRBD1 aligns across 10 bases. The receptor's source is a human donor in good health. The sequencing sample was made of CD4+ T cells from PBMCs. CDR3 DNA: TGTGCCAGCAGTTCTCCGACAGGGGGCCCCTACGAGCAGTACTTC. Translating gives CASSSPTGGPYEQYF.